This T cell receptor beta chain comes out of a study of tissue T cells after allogeneic stem cell transplantation. Trimming removed 0 bases at V and 4 bases at J, with 14 bases between. The CDR3 runs 16 residues. Per germline, CDR1 SGHKS and CDR2 YYEKEE (reference sequence). Study-level findings and limits: Sampling depth was limited, and the cohort was small and clinically varied. Tissue-detected TCR repertoire was only partly captured by blood and spleen T cells.

This table comes from immunoSEQ multiplex PCR, and its TCRdb copy is limited to in-frame clones, with some not included. In the table there are roughly 8,900 clones, roughly 64% of which are singletons. Of note for this clone: Its cognate antigen is unknown.

The material sequenced was tissue from the ileum, taken at autopsy. This chain connects TRBV5-5 to TRBJ2-4; D is possibly TRBD2 (6 bases). This receptor was taken from a woman aged 18-49 years with breast cancer. The CDR3 DNA follows: TGTGCCAGCAGCTTGGATGCGGGATCCGAAAAAAACATTCAGTACTTC. It is translated as CASSLDAGSEKNIQYF.